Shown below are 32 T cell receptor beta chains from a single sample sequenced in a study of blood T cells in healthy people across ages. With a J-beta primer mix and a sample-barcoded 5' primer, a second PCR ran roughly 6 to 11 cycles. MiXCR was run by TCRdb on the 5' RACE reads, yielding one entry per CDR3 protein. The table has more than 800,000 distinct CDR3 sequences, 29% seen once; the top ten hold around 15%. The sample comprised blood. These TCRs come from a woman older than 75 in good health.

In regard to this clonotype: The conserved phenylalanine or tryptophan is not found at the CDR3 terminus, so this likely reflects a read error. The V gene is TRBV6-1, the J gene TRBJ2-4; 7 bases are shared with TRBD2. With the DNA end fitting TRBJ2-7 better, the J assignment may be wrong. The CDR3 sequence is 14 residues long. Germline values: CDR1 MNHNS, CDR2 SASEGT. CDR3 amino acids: CASRAASGLDEQYS. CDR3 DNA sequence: TGTGCCAGCAGGGCGGCTAGCGGCTTGGACGAGCAGTACTCC.

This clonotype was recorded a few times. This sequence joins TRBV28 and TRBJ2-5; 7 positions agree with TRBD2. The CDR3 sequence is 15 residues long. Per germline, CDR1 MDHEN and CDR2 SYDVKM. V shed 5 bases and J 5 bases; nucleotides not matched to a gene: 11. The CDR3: CASSPGGTGRETQYF. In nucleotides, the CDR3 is TGTGCCAGCAGTCCGGGGGGAACGGGCCGGGAGACCCAGTACTTC. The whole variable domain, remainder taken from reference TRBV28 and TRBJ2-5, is DVKVTQSSRYLVKRTGEKVFLECVQDMDHENMFWYRQDPGLGLRLIYFSYDVKMKEKGDIPEGYSVSREKKERFSLILESASTNQTSMYLCASSPGGTGRETQYFGPGTRLLVL.

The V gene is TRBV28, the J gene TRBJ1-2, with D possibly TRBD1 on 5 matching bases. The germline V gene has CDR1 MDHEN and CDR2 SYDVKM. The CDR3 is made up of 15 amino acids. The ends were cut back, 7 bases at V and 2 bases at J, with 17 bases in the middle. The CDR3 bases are TGTGCCAGCACCTACCCCCCTCGGGGCAACTATGGCTACACCTTC. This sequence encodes CASTYPPRGNYGYTF.

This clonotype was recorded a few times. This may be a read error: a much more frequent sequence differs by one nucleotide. Here the CDR3 DNA reads TGTGCCAGCACCTTCCAGCAGAGTAATGAGCAGTACTTC. Amino acids: CASTFQQSNEQYF. The chain couples TRBV7-9 to TRBJ2-7, with D hard to call. Trimming stripped 7 bases from V and 7 bases from J, with 17 bases between. This CDR3 spans 13 amino acids. CDR1 and CDR2 (germline): SEHNR, FQNEAQ (reference sequence).

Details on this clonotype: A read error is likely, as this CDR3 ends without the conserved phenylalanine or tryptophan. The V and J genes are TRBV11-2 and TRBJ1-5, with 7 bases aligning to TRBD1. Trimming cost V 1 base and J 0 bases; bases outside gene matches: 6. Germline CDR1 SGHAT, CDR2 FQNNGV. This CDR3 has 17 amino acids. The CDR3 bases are TGTGCCAGCAGCTTAGCTCCGGGACAGTATAGCAATCAGCCCCAGCATGTT. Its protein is CASSLAPGQYSNQPQHV.

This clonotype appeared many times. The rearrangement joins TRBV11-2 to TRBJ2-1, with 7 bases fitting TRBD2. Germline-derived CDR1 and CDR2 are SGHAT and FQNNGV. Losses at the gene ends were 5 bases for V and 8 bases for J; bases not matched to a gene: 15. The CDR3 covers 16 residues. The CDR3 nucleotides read TGTGCCAGCAGCCCCGCTTACACCCGGGGGGTCGATGAGCAGTTCTTC. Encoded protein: CASSPAYTRGVDEQFF.

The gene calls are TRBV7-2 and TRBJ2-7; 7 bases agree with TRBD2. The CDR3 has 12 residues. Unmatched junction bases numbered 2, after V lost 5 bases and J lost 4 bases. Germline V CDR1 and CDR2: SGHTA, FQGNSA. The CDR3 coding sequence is TGTGCCAGCAGCCATAGCGGGTACGAGCAGTACTTC. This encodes CASSHSGYEQYF.

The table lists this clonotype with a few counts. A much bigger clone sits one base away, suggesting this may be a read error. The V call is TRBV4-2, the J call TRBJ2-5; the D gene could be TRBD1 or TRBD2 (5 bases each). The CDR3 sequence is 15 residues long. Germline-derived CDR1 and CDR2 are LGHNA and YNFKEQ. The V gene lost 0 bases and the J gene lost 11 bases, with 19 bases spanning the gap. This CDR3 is CASSQDRLHGAMQYF. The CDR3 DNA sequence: TGTGCCAGCAGCCAAGATAGGCTACACGGGGCGATGCAGTACTTC.

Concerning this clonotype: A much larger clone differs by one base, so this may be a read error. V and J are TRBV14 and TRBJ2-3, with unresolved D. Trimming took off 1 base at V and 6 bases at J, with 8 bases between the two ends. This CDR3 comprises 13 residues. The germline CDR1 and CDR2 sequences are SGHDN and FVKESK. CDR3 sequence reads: CASSQGGVDTQYF. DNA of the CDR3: TGTGCCAGCAGCCAAGGGGGTGTGGATACGCAGTATTTT.

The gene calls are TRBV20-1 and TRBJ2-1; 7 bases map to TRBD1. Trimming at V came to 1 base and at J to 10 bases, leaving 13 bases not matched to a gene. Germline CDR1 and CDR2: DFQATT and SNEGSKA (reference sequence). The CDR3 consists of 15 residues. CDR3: CSARGATGLSYEQFF. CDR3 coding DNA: TGCAGTGCTAGAGGCGCGACAGGGCTGTCCTACGAGCAGTTCTTC.

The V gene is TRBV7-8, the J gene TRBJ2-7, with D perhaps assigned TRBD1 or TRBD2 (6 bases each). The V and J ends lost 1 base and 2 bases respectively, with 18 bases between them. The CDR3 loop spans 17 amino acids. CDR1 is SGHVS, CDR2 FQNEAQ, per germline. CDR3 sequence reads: CASSLGGGTGTPYEQYF. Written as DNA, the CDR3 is TGTGCCAGCAGCTTAGGTGGGGGAACAGGGACTCCCTACGAGCAGTACTTC.

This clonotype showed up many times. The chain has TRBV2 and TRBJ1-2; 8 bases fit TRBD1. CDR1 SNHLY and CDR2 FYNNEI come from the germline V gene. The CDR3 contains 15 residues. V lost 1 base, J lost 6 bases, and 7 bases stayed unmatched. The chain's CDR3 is CASSEVTGGLHGYTF. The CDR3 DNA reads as TGTGCCAGCAGTGAAGTAACAGGGGGGTTGCATGGCTACACCTTC.

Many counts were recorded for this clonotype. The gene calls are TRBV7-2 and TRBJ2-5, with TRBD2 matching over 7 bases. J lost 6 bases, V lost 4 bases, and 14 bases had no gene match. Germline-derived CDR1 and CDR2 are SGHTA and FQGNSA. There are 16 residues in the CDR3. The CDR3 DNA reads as TGTGCCAGCAGCTCCCGAGGCGGGGGAGAAAAACAGACCCAGTACTTC. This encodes CASSSRGGGEKQTQYF.

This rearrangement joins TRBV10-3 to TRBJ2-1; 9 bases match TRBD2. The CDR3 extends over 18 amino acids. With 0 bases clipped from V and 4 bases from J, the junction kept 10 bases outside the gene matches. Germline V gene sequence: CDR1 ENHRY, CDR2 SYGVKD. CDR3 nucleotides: TGTGCCATCAGTGAGTCGGGTTCGGCTAGCGGGAAATACAATGAGCAGTTCTTC. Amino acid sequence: CAISESGSASGKYNEQFF.

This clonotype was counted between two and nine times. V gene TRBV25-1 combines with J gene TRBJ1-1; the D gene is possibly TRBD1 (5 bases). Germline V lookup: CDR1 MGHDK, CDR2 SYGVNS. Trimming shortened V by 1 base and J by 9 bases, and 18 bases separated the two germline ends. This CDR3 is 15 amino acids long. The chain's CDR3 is CASSELGASRPKAFF. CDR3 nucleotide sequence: TGTGCCAGCAGTGAATTAGGGGCCAGTCGGCCGAAAGCTTTCTTT.

CDR3 residues: CASSQVGELWFF. CDR3 DNA: TGTGCCAGCAGCCAAGTAGGGGAGTTGTGGTTCTTC. The chain employs TRBV6-6 and TRBJ2-1; D possibly uses TRBD1 or TRBD2 (5 bases each). Trimming stripped 6 bases from V and 15 bases from J, with 18 bases between. CDR1 MNHNY and CDR2 SVGAGI come from the germline V gene (reference sequence). The CDR3 spans 12 residues.

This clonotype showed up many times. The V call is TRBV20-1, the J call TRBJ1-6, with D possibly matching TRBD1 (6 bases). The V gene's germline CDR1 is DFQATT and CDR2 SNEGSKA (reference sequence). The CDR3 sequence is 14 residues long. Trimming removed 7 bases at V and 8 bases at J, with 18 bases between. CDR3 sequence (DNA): TGCAGTGTACCGGATGCTACAGGGCATTCACCCCTCCACTTT. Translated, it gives CSVPDATGHSPLHF.

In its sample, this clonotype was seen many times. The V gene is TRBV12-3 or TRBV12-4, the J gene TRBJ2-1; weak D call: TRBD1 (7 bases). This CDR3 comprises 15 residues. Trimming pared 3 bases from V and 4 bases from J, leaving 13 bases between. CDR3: CASSFSTGTYNEQFF. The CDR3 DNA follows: TGTGCCAGCAGTTTCTCGACAGGGACTTACAATGAGCAGTTCTTC.

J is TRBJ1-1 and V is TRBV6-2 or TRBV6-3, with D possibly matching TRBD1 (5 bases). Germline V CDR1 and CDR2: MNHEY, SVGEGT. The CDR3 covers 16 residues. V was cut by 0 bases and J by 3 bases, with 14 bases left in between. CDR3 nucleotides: TGTGCCAGCAGTTACTCGCGGGGCAGACGGGACACTGAAGCTTTCTTT. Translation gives CASSYSRGRRDTEAFF.

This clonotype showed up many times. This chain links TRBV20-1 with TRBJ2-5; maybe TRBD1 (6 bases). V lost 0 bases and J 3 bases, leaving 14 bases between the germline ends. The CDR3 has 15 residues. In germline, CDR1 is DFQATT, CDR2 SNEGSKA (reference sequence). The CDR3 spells CSARELSWDKETQYF. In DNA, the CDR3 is TGCAGTGCTAGAGAGTTAAGTTGGGACAAAGAGACCCAGTACTTC.

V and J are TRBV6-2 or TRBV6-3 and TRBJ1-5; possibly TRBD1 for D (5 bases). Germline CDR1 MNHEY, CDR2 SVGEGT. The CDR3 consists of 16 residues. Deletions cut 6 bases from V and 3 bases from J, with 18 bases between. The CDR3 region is CASSPWGGATNQPQHF. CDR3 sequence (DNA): TGTGCCAGCAGCCCCTGGGGCGGGGCGACCAATCAGCCCCAGCATTTT.

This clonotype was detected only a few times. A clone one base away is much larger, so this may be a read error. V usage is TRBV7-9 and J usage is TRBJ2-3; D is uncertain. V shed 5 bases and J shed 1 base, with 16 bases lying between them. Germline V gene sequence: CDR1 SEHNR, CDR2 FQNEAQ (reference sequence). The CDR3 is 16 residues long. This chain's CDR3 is CASSQAFLGRTDTQYF. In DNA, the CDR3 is TGTGCCAGCAGCCAGGCTTTCTTGGGCCGCACAGATACGCAGTATTTT.

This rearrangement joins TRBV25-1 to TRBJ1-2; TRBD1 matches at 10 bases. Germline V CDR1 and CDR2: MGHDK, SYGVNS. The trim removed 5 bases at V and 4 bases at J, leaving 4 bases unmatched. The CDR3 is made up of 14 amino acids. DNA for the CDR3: TGTGCCAGCAGTTTTGGGACAGGGGTCTATGGCTACACCTTC. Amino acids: CASSFGTGVYGYTF.

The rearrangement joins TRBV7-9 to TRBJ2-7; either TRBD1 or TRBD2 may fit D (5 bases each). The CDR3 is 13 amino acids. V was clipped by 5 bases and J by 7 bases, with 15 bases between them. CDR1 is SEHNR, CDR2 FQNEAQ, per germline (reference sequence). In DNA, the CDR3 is TGTGCCAGCAGCGTGGGGCAGGGACGAGAGCAGTACTTC. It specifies CASSVGQGREQYF.

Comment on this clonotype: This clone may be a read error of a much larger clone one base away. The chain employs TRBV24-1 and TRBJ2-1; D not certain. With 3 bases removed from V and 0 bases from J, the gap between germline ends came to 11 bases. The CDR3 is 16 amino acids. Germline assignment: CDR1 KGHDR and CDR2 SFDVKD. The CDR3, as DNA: TGTGCCACCAGTGATCTAGGATCTAACTCCTACAATGAGCAGTTCTTC. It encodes CATSDLGSNSYNEQFF.

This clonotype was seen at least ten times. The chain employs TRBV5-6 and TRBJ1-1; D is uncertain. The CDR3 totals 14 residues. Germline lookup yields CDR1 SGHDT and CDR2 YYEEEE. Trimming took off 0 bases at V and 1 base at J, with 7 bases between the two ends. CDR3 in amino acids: CASSLGLRNTEAFF. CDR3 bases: TGTGCCAGCAGCTTGGGATTACGGAACACTGAAGCTTTCTTT.

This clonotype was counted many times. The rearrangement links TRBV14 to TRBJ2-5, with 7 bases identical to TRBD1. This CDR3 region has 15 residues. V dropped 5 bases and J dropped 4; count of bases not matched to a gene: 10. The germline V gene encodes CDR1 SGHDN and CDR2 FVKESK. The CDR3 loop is CASSKGGGRTETQYF. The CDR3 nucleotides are TGTGCCAGCAGCAAAGGGGGCGGCAGGACAGAGACCCAGTACTTC.

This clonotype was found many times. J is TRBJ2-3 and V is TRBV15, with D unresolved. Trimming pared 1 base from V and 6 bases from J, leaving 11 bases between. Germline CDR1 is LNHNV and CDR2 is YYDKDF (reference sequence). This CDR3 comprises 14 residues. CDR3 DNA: TGTGCCACCAGCAGAGTGGCGAGAACGGATACGCAGTATTTT. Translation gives CATSRVARTDTQYF.

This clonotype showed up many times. CDR3 coding DNA: TGTGCCAGCTCACCACCGGAACCACAAGAGACCCAGTACTTC. Amino acid sequence: CASSPPEPQETQYF. This chain connects TRBV18 to TRBJ2-5; the D is unclear. The germline gives CDR1 KGHSH, CDR2 LQKENI. Trimming removed 0 bases at V and 2 bases at J, with 7 bases between. The CDR3 is 14 amino acids.

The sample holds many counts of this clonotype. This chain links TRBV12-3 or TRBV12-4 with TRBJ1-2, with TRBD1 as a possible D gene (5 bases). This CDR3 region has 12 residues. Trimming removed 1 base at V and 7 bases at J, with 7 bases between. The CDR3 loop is CASSLVGVGYTF. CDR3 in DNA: TGTGCCAGCAGTTTAGTAGGGGTTGGCTACACCTTC.

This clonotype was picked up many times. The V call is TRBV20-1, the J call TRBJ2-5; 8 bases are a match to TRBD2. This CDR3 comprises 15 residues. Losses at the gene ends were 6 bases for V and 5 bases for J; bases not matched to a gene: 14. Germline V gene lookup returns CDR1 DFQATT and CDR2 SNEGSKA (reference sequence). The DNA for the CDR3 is TGCAGTGCCAAACCCCTAGCGGGTGGTAAGGAGACCCAGTACTTC. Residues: CSAKPLAGGKETQYF.

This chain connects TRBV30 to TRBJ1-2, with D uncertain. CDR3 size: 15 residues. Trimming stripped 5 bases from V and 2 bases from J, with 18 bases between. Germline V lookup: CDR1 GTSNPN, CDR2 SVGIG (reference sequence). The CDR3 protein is CAWGALSDKNYGYTF. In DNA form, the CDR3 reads TGTGCCTGGGGTGCCCTCTCAGACAAGAACTATGGCTACACCTTC.